Listed below are T cell receptor beta chains from one sample, sequenced in a study of cytomegalovirus exposure and HLA in healthy donors. Sequencing was performed with immunoSEQ multiplex PCR; in TCRdb, only in-frame clones are kept and a portion is missing. The sample consists of about 150,000 clones, roughly 64% of them appearing once. The specimen was PBMCs. These receptors originate from a woman aged 25 to 39 in good health and CMV-seropositive. The CDR3 runs from the conserved cysteine through the conserved F or W. Fields, in order: D gene, V gene, clone size, J gene, CDR3 DNA, CDR3 protein. The D gene is left open where the match is weak. Size values are once, few and many counts, or a class for expanded clones, and some rows have none.

>TRBD1|TRBV5-6|NA|TRBJ2-5
TGTGCCAGCAGACCGGGACAGGGGAGGCGAGAGACCCAGTACTTC
CASRPGQGRRETQYF
>NA|TRBV6-1|NA|TRBJ1-4
TGTGCCAGCAGGGTTGACAATGAGTCTGAAAAACTGTTTTTT
CASRVDNESEKLFF
>NA|TRBV7-9|few|TRBJ1-5
TGTGCCAGCAGCCCGGGGAGTGATGGGTATCAGCCCCAGCATTTT
CASSPGSDGYQPQHF
>NA|TRBV5-1|few|TRBJ1-6
TGCGCCAGCAGCACCCGGGGGGATTCACCCCTCCACTTT
CASSTRGDSPLHF
>NA|TRBV10-3|once|TRBJ2-2
TGTGCCATCGGGCGGGAGCTGTTTTTT
CAIGRELFF
>NA|TRBV2|NA|TRBJ2-7
TGTGCCAGCAGTGAATCCGGTAGAAACGAGCAGTACTTC
CASSESGRNEQYF
>NA|TRBV5-1|NA|TRBJ2-5
TGCGCCAGCAGCTTGGAGGGTACTAGCCCCCGTCGGACCCAGTACTTC
CASSLEGTSPRRTQYF
>TRBD2|TRBV7-7|NA|TRBJ2-7
TGTGCCAGCAGCTTGAAAGCTAGCGGGAGGATCCCCAACCGGGATAGCGAGCAGTACTTC
CASSLKASGRIPNRDSEQYF
>NA|TRBV7-9|NA|TRBJ2-1
TGTGCCAGCCCACTTACTGCGGGCTCCTACAATGAGCAGTTCTTC
CASPLTAGSYNEQFF
>NA|TRBV5-5|NA|TRBJ1-1
TGTGCCAGCACGTCAGGGTACGCTGAAGCTTTCTTT
CASTSGYAEAFF
>TRBD2|TRBV13|NA|TRBJ2-7
TGTGCCAGCCGTAATAGCGGGACCGCCTACGAGCAGTACTTC
CASRNSGTAYEQYF
>TRBD2|TRBV4-2|NA|TRBJ2-4
TGTGCCAGCAGCCCACTAGCGGGAGAAGGGTGGGGAGACATTCAGTACTTC
CASSPLAGEGWGDIQYF
>NA|TRBV5-1|NA|TRBJ2-2
TGCGCCAGCAGCTTGACGGCCTCAGGCACCGGGGAGCTGTTTTTT
CASSLTASGTGELFF
>NA|TRBV2|NA|TRBJ1-2
TGTGCCAGCAGGAACACCGGGGTCCGTATTGATGGCTACACCTTC
CASRNTGVRIDGYTF
>TRBD1|TRBV2|NA|TRBJ2-2
TGTGCCAGTCGACAGGGTCACACCGGGGAGCTGTTTTTT
CASRQGHTGELFF
>NA|TRBV7-7|NA|TRBJ2-5
TGTGCTAGCAGCTTAAAGGGAGCTTCCCTCGGAGAGACCCAGTACTTC
CASSLKGASLGETQYF
>NA|TRBV5-1|NA|TRBJ2-6
TGCGCCAGTAACAGCCTTTCTGGGGCCAACGTCCTGACTTTC
CASNSLSGANVLTF
>TRBD2|TRBV19|few|TRBJ2-1
TGTGCCAGTAGTACCAGACTAGCGGGAGCTGCCTCCTACAATGAGCAGTTCTTC
CASSTRLAGAASYNEQFF
>TRBD1|TRBV28|NA|TRBJ1-6
TGTGCCAGCAAAGACAGGGGGATAAGATCACCCCTCCACTTT
CASKDRGIRSPLHF
>NA|TRBV19|few|TRBJ2-1
TGTGCCAGTAGTCCGCAGGGTAGGGTGCCTAATGAGCAGTTCTTC
CASSPQGRVPNEQFF
>TRBD1|TRBV10-1|NA|TRBJ1-1
TGCGCCAGCAGCACAGGACAGGCGCTCACTGAAGCTTTCTTT
CASSTGQALTEAFF
>NA|TRBV11-2|NA|TRBJ1-2
TGTGCCAGCAGCTTACAGGGCGACTATGGCTACACCTTC
CASSLQGDYGYTF
>TRBD1|TRBV6-5|once|TRBJ2-1
TGTGCCAGCAGCCTGGGACAGGGGGCGGACAATGAGCAGTTCTTC
CASSLGQGADNEQFF
>TRBD1|TRBV19|NA|TRBJ1-4
TGTGCCAGTGGCGGGACAGGAGGTGAAAAACTGTTTTTT
CASGGTGGEKLFF